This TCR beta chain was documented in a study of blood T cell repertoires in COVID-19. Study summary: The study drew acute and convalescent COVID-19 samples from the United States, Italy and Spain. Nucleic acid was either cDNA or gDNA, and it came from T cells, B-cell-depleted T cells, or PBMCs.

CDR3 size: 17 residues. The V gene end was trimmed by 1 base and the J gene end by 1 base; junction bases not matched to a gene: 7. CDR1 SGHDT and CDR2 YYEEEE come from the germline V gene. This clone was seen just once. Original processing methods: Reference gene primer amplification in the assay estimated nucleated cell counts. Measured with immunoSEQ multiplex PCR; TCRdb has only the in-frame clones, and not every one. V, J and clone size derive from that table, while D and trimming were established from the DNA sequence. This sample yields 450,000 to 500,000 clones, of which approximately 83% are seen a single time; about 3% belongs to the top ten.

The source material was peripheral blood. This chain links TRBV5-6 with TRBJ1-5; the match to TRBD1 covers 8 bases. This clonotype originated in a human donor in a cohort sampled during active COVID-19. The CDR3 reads CASSLRHGTGSNQPQHF. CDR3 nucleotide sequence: TGTGCCAGCAGCTTGAGGCACGGGACAGGAAGCAATCAGCCCCAGCATTTT.